This T cell receptor beta chain is drawn from a study of T cell responses to AZD1222 COVID-19 vaccine. Study background: Some second doses came at about 4 weeks and others at about 12 weeks; these were pooled. Study outcomes and limitations: Nearly half of the spike-specific TCRs reportedly recognize variant regions that carry no mutations. An increase in Spike-specific TCR breadth and depth was observed after two AZD1222 doses.

Profiled with immunoSEQ multiplex PCR; TCRdb holds only in-frame clones, not every one. The table includes approximately 150,000 clones, 80% to 95% detected once. Concerning this clone itself: Its specificity is not known.

With 7 bases removed from V and 5 bases from J, the gap between germline ends came to 15 bases. This CDR3 has 14 residues. Germline CDR1 and CDR2: MDHEN and SYDVKM. The rearrangement uses TRBV28 and TRBJ2-1, with D tentatively TRBD2 (6 bases). This TCR derives from an adult in good health. Sequenced here: peripheral blood, sampled on day 0 of AZD1222 vaccination. The CDR3 reads CASTEAGLNNEQFF. For the CDR3, the DNA is TGTGCCAGCACCGAAGCGGGTCTCAACAATGAGCAGTTCTTC.